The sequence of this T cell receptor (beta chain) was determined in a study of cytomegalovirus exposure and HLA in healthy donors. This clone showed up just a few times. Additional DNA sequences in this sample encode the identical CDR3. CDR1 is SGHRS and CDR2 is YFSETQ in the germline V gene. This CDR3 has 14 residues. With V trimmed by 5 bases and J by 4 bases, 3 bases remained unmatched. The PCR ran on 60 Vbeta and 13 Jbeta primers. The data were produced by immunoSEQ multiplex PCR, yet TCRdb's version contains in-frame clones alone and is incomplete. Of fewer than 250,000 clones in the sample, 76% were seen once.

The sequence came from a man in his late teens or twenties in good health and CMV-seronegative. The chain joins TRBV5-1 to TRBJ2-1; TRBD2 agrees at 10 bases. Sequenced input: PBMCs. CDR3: CASSSAGGYNEQFF. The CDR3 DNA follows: TGCGCCAGCAGTTCAGCGGGAGGGTACAATGAGCAGTTCTTC.